The present T cell receptor beta chain was sequenced within a study of CD8 T cells in Susac syndrome. Random hexamers primed reverse transcription of about 0.5 to 1 ug RNA. MiXCR was run by TCRdb on the immunoSEQ multiplex PCR reads, yielding one entry per CDR3 protein. This table holds about 280,000 distinct CDR3 sequences, around 83% found once. V was clipped by 4 bases and J by 4 bases, with 18 bases between them. The CDR3 is 17 residues long. CDR1 and CDR2 from the germline V gene are SGDLS and YYNGEE. Sequencing input: CD8+ T cells from PBMCs. The sequence derives from a human donor with multiple sclerosis. The rearrangement joins TRBV9 to TRBJ2-6; D gene uncertain. CDR3 residues: CASSPASRARGANVLTF. CDR3 DNA: TGTGCCAGCAGCCCTGCATCTCGGGCCCGGGGGGCCAACGTCCTGACTTTC.